The sequence of this TCR beta chain was determined in a study of regulatory T cells in long-lasting Graves disease. Whole-study findings and limits: Repertoires from persistent disease leaned toward TRBV28, TRBJ1-2 and TRBJ2-5. Among the persistent patients, 2,500 to 3,000 public clonotypes were shared, more than the approximately 970 shared among new patients.

In building TCR beta libraries, iRepertoire HTBI primers were used together with Arm-PCR of CDR3 regions. TCRdb used MiXCR to reprocess the multiplex PCR reads, holding one entry per CDR3 protein. The table records about 470,000 distinct CDR3 sequences, 14% to 15% of them present only once. Turning to this clonotype: Its antigen is as yet unknown. A much larger clone lies a single base off, so this may be a read error.

Documented time point: newly diagnosed GD, antithyroid drugs for less than 3 months. The authors made the TCR library using RNA they extracted from PBMCs. CDR3 length: 13 residues. With 0 bases removed from V and 13 bases from J, the gap between germline ends came to 16 bases. Germline V CDR1 and CDR2: DFQATT, SNEGSKA (reference sequence). This same sample was also part of a study on T cells in Graves' hyperthyroidism and ophthalmopathy. From that second work: TCR CDR3 regions were first amplified by RT-PCR with HTBI primers.

This receptor was identified in a woman in her thirties with Graves disease. Source: peripheral blood mononuclear cells (PBMCs), taken at new diagnosis, from a patient treated with antithyroid drugs. V and J are TRBV20-1 and TRBJ2-1; D might be TRBD2 (6 bases). The CDR3 nucleotides read TGCAGTGCTAGAGATGTAGGGCGGGGCCCTCAGTTCTTC. Protein sequence: CSARDVGRGPQFF.